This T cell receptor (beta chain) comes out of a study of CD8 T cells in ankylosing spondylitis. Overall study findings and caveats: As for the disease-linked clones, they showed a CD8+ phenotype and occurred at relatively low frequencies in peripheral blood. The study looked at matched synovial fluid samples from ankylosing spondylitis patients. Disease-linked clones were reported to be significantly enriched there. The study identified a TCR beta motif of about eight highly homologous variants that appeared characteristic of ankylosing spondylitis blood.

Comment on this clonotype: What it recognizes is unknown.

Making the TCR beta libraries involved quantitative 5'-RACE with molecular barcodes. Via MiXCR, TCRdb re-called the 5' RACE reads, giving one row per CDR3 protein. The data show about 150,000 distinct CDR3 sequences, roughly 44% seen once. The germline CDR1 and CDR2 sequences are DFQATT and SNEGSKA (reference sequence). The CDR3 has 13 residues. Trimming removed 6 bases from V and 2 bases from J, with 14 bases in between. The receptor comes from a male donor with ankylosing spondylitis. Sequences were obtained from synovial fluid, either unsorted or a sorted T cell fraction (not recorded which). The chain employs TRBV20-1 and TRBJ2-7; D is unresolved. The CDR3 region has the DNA TGCAGTGCCCAAGGGTCCCAAGCCTACGAGCAGTACTTC. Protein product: CSAQGSQAYEQYF.